This TCR beta chain comes out of a study of cytomegalovirus exposure and HLA in healthy donors. Looking at the study overall: It was reported in a later analysis that the 120 validation repertoires used the same platform as the 666 first-cohort repertoires.

Germline CDR1 LGHNA, CDR2 YNFKEQ. J was trimmed by 3 bases and V by 0 bases; bases with no gene match: 5. The CDR3 is 15 residues long. The donors were members of the validation cohort, which comprised roughly 120 subjects and was separate from the first cohort of 666 subjects. The assay was immunoSEQ multiplex PCR, and TCRdb's table has in-frame clones only and misses some. The data show 170,000 or so clones, 84% seen once. This clone showed up just once. Sequenced sample: PBMCs. The chain has TRBV4-2 and TRBJ2-7; 7 nucleotides line up with TRBD2. This TCR came from a woman under 30 in good health and CMV-seropositive. The chain's CDR3 is CASSQDESGGYEQYF. The CDR3 DNA reads as TGTGCCAGCAGCCAAGATGAGTCGGGGGGCTACGAGCAGTACTTC.